This record covers a single T cell receptor (beta chain). The data were taken from a study of cytomegalovirus exposure and HLA in healthy donors. Germline loops: CDR1 SGHDN, CDR2 FVKESK. The CDR3 is made up of 15 amino acids. V trimming: 2 bases; J trimming: 10 bases; junction bases outside the gene matches: 5. Method: immunoSEQ multiplex PCR; TCRdb's copy keeps in-frame clones and lacks some. The sample has roughly 63,000 clones, around 90% seen once. Material for sequencing was PBMCs. The sequence was obtained from a young woman in good health and CMV-seronegative. This chain uses TRBV14 with TRBJ2-4, with 13 bases that match TRBD2. The CDR3 loop is CASSQSLAGGPIQYF. The CDR3 region has the DNA TGTGCCAGCAGCCAATCACTAGCGGGAGGGCCGATTCAGTACTTC.